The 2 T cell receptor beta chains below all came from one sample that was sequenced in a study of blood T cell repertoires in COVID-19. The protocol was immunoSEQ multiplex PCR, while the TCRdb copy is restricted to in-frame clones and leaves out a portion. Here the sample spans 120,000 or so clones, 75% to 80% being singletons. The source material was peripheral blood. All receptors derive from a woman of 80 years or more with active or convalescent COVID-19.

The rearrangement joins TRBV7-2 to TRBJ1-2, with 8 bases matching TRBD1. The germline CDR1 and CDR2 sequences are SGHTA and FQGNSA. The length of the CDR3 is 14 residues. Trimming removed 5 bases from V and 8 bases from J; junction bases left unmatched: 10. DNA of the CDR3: TGTGCCAGCAGCGGACTACAGGGGGTAGAGGGCTACACCTTC. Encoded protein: CASSGLQGVEGYTF.

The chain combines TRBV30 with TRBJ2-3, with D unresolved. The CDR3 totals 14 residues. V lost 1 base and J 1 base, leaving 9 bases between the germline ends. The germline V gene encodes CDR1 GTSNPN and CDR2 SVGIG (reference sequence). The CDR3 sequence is CAWSGQRRTDTQYF. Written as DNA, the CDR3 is TGTGCCTGGAGTGGGCAGCGCCGCACAGATACGCAGTATTTT.